One T cell receptor beta chain is described in this entry. Its target is unknown. Rearranged V-D-J TRB sequences were amplified with a mixed TRB-A/B primer pool. MiXCR, applied by TCRdb to the multiplex PCR reads, yields one record per CDR3 protein. This table holds more than 15,000 distinct CDR3 sequences, around half found once. Peripheral blood genomic DNA, not sorted cells or RNA, was the template. Germline CDR1 and CDR2: MNHEY and SVGEGT. J lost 0 bases, V lost 5 bases, and 13 bases had no gene match. The CDR3 extends over 19 amino acids. The data were obtained in a study of T cell repertoires in aging, cancer and after chemotherapy. The overall study: Donors were grouped into six age bands spanning 30 or younger through 70 or older. Whole-study results and caveats: In each cancer cohort, median generation probability increased across chemotherapy, suggesting thymic output rebounded. Compared with age-matched healthy donors, untreated hematological or solid cancer patients showed higher blood TCR clonality.

The source material was blood. The TCR was taken from a human donor in good health. The V call is TRBV6-2 or TRBV6-3, the J call TRBJ1-4; 9 bases agree with TRBD1. CDR3 protein: CASSHRDRARSATNEKLFF. The CDR3 region has the DNA TGTGCCAGCAGTCACCGGGACAGGGCCCGAAGCGCAACTAATGAAAAACTGTTTTTT.